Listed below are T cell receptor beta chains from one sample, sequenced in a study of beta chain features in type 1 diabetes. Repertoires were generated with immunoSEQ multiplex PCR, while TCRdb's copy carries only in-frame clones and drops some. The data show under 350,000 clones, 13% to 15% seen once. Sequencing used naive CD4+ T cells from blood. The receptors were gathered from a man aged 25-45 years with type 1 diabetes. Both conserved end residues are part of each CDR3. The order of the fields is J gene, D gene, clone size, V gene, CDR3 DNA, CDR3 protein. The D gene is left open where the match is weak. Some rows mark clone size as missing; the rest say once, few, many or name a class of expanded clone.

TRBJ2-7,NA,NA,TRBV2,TGTGCCAGCAGTGTTAATGAGAGGACATACCTCTTC,CASSVNERTYLF
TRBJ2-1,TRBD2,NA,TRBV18,TGTGCCAGCTCACCACTTTACTCTCCGACTAGCCAATTATACAATGAGCAGTTCTTC,CASSPLYSPTSQLYNEQFF
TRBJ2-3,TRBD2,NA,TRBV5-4,TGTGCCAGCAGCTTAAGGACTAGTAAATCAGATACGCAGTATTTT,CASSLRTSKSDTQYF
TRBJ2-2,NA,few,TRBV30,TGTGCCTGGCCGCGACATGTCACCGGGGAGCTGTTTTTT,CAWPRHVTGELFF
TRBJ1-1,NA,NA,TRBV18,TGTGCCAGCTCACCACCGGCACAGTCGAACACTGAAGCTTTCTTT,CASSPPAQSNTEAFF
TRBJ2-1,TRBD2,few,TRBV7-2,TGTGCCAGCAGCCGACTAGCGAATGAGCAGTTCTTC,CASSRLANEQFF
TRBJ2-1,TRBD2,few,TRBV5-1,TGCGCCAGCAGCCCGGGAGGCGGGAGCGTAAATGAGCAGTTCTTC,CASSPGGGSVNEQFF
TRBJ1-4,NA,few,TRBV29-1,TGCAGCGTTGCATCCCAGAATGAAAAACTGTTTTTT,CSVASQNEKLFF
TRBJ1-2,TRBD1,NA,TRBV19,TGTGCCACCCACTCACGGGACAGGGTAAATGGCTACACCTTC,CATHSRDRVNGYTF
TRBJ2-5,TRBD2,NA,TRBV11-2,TGTGCCAGCAGTGGGGGACTAGCTCAAGAGACCCAGTACTTC,CASSGGLAQETQYF
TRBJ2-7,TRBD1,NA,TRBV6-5,TGTGCCAGCAGTCGAAACGACAGGGAACTGTACTTC,CASSRNDRELYF
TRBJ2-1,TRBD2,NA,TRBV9,TGTGCCAGCAGCGTAGCAGCGGGAGGGGGGGGTAGGACCAATGAGCAGTTCTTC,CASSVAAGGGGRTNEQFF
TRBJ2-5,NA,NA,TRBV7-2,TGTGCCAGCAGCTTCCGGGAGAAAGAGACCCAGTACTTC,CASSFREKETQYF
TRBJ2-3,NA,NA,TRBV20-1,TGCAGTGCGGGCTTGGATACGCAGTATTTT,CSAGLDTQYF
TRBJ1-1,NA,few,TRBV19,TGTGCCAGTAGTAGACAGGTATGGTACACTGAAGCTTTCTTT,CASSRQVWYTEAFF
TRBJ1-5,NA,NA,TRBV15,TGTGCCACCAGCAGAGTCGGAGGGGCGGGTCAGCCCCAGCATTTT,CATSRVGGAGQPQHF
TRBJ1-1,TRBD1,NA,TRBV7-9,TGTGCCAGCAGCGGACCAGGGGGCGATGAAGCTTTCTTT,CASSGPGGDEAFF
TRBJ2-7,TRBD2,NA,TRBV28,TGTGCCAGCAGCGCTAGCGGGACTAGTATCTACGAGCAGTACTTC,CASSASGTSIYEQYF
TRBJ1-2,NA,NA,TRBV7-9,TGTGCCAGCAGCCCCTCAATGGGGCGGTATGGCTACACCTTC,CASSPSMGRYGYTF
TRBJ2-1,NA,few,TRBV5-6,TGTGCCAGCAGCTCTCTCCGCTACAATGAGCAGTTCTTC,CASSSLRYNEQFF
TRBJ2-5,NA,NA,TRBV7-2,TGTGCCAGCAGCTCGGACTTACCTCGGGAGACCCAGTACTTC,CASSSDLPRETQYF
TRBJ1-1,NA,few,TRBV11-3,TGTGCCAGCAGCTTCAGACAGTCCACTGAAGCTTTCTTT,CASSFRQSTEAFF
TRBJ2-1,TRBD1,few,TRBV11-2,TGTGCCAGCAGCTTCCCGACAGGGAGCTCCTACAATGAGCAGTTCTTC,CASSFPTGSSYNEQFF
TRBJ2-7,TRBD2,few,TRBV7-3,TGTGCCAGCAGCTTGGGAGCGGGAACCAACGAGCAGTACTTC,CASSLGAGTNEQYF
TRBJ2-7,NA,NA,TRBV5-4,TGTGCCAGCAGCTTGGAAGCCAGGGACTACGAGCAGTACTTC,CASSLEARDYEQYF
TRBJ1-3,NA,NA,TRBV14,TGTGCCAGCAGCCCCAGTGGAAACACCATATATTTT,CASSPSGNTIYF
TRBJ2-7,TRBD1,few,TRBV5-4,TGTGCCAGCAGCTCGCAGGGGGCCCACGAGCAGTACTTC,CASSSQGAHEQYF
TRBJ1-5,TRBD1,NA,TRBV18,TGTGCCAGCTCACCACCGGGACAGGGAGGTCAGCCCCAGCATTTT,CASSPPGQGGQPQHF
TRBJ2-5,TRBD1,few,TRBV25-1,TGTGCCACCCGGGACAGGGGGCTGGGGGAGACCCAGTACTTC,CATRDRGLGETQYF
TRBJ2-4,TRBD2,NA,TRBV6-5,TGTGCCAGCAGTATGGGACTAGCGGGTTTTCAGTACTTC,CASSMGLAGFQYF
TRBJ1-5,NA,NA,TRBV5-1,TGCGCCAGCAGCTTGGACAGCTATCAGCCCCAGCATTTT,CASSLDSYQPQHF
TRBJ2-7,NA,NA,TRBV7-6,TGTGCGAGCCCGGCCGGGTTCGACTTC,CASPAGFDF
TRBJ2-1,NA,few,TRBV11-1,TGTGCCAGCAGCCCCCCGGGAGCGCGGGCTGAGCAGTTCTTC,CASSPPGARAEQFF
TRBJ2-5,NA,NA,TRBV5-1,TGCGCCAGCAGCTTTATGGAGACCCAGTACTTC,CASSFMETQYF
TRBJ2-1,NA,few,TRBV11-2,TGTGCCAGCAGCCTACAGTATAATGTCGATGAGCAGTTCTTC,CASSLQYNVDEQFF
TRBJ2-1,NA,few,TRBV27,TGTGCCAGTAAGGACAGCCTACTAAACAATGAGCAGTTCTTC,CASKDSLLNNEQFF
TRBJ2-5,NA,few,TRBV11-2,TGTGCCAGCAGCTTAGATGTCCGGGGAGCCCAAGAGACCCAGTACTTC,CASSLDVRGAQETQYF
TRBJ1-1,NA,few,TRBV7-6,TGTGCCAGCAGCTTAGGAGGGCGTGACACTGAAGCTTTCTTT,CASSLGGRDTEAFF